This T cell receptor beta chain was identified during a study of cytomegalovirus exposure and HLA in healthy donors. Points from the study as a whole: Within an earlier analysis, most TCR beta V segments proved productive either about 87% or about 30% of the time. Clonal expansion was found to be greater in HLA-associated TCR beta chains than in equally common others in a later analysis. In the analysis, some V segments, TRBV6-2 and TRBV6-3 included, were excluded as indistinguishable.

This PCR relied on a set of 60 Vbeta primers and 13 Jbeta primers. Data came from immunoSEQ multiplex PCR; TCRdb stores just in-frame clones and leaves some out. This sample lists more than 95,000 clones; its ten largest clones have 0.9% to 1.2%. Healthy individuals who donated bone marrow served as the donors. CDR1 is MNHEY and CDR2 is SVGAGI in the germline V gene. The CDR3 loop spans 11 amino acids. V was clipped by 2 bases and J by 14 bases, with 10 bases between them. About this clone itself: The target antigen is unknown.

The chain employs TRBV6-5 and TRBJ2-1; the D gene is possibly TRBD1 (5 bases). The receptor was isolated from a young man in good health and CMV-seronegative. Sequences were obtained from PBMCs. The CDR3 reads CASSYRQREFF. The CDR3 DNA follows: TGTGCCAGCAGTTACAGACAGAGAGAGTTCTTC.